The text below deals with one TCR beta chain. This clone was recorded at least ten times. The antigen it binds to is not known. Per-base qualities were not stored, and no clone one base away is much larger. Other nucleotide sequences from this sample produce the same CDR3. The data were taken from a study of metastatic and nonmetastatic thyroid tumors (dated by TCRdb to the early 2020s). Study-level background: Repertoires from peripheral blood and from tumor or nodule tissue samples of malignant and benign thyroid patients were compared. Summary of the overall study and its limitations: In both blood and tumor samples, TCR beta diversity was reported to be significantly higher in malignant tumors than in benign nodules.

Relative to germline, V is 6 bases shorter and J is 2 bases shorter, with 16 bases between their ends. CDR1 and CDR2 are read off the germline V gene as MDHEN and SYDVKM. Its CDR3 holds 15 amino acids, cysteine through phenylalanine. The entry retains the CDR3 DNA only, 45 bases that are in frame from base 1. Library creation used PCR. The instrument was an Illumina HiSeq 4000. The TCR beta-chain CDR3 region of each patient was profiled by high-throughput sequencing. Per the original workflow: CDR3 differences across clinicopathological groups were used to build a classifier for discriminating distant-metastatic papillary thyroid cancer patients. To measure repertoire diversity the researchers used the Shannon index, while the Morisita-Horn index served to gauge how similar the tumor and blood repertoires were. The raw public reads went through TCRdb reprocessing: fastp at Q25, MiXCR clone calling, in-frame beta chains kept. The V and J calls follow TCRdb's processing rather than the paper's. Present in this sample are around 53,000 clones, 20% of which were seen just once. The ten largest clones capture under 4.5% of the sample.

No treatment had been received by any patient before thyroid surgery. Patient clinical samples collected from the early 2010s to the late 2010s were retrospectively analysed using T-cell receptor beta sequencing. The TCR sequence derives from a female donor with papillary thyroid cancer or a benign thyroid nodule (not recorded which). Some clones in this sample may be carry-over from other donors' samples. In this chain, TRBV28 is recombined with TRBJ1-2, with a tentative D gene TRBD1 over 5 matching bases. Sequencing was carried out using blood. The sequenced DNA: TGTGCCAGCAGCTTAGCGGCAGGGCTGAACTATGGCTACACCTTC. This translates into CASSLAAGLNYGYTF.